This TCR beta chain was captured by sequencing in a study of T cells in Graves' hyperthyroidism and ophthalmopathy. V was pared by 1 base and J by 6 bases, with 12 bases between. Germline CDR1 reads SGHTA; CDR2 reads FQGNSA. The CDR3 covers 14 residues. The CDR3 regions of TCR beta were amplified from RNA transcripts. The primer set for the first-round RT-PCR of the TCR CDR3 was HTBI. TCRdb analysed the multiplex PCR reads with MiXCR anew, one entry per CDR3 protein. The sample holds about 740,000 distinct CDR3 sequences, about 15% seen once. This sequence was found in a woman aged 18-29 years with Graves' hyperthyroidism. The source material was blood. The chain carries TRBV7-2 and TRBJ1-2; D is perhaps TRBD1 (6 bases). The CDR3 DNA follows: TGTGCCAGCAGCTTAGATTGGACAGCTAATGGCTACACCTTC. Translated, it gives CASSLDWTANGYTF.